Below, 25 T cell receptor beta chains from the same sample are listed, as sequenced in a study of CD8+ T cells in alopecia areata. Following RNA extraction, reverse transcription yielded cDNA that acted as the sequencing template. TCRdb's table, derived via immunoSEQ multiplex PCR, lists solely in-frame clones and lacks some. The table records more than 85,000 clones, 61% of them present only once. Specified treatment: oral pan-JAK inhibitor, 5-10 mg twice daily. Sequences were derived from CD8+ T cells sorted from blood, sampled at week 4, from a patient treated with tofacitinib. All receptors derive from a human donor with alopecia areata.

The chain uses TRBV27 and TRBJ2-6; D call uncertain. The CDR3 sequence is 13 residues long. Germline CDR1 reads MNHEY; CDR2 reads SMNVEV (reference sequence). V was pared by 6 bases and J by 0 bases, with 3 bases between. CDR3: CASSHSGANVLTF. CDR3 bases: TGTGCCAGCAGCCACTCTGGGGCCAACGTCCTGACTTTC.

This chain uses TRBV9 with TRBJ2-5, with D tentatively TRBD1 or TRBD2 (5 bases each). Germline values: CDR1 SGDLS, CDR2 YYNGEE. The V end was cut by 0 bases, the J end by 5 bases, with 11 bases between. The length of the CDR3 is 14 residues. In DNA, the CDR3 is TGTGCCAGCAGCGTAGGAGCTGAGGGGGAGACCCAGTACTTC. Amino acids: CASSVGAEGETQYF.

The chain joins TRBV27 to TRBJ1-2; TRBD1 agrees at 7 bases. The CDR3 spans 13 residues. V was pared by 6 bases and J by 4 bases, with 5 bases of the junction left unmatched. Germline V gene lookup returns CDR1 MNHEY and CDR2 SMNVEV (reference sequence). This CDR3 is CASSPTGSYGYTF. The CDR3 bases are TGTGCCAGCAGCCCGACAGGGAGCTATGGCTACACCTTC.

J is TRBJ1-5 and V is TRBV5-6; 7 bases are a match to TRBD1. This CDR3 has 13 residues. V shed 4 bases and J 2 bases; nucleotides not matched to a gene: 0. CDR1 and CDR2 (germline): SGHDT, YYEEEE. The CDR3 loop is CASSQGGNQPQHF. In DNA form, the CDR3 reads TGTGCCAGCAGCCAGGGGGGCAATCAGCCCCAGCATTTT. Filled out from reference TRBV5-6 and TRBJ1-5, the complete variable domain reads DAGVTQSPTHLIKTRGQQVTLRCSPKSGHDTVSWYQQALGQGPQFIFQYYEEEERQRGNFPDRFSGHQFPNYSSELNVNALLLGDSALYLCASSQGGNQPQHFGDGTRLSIL.

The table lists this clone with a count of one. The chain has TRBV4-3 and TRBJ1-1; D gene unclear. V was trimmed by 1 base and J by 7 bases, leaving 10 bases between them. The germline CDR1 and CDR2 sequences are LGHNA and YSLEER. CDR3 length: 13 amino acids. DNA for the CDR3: TGCGCCAGCAGCCAAGCTTATTCAGGTGAAGCTTTCTTT. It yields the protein CASSQAYSGEAFF.

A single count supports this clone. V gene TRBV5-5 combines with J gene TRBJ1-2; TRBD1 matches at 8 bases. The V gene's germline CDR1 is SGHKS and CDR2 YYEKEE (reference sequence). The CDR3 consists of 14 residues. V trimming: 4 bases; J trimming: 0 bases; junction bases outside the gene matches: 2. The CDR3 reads CASSMDRANYGYTF. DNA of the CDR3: TGTGCCAGCAGCATGGACAGGGCTAACTATGGCTACACCTTC.

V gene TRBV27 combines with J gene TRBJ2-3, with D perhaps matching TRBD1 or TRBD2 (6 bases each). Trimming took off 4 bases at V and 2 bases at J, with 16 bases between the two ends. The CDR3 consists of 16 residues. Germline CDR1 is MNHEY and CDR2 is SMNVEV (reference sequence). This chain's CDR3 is CASSWGVRGPTDTQYF. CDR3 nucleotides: TGTGCCAGCAGTTGGGGGGTCCGGGGGCCCACAGATACGCAGTATTTT.

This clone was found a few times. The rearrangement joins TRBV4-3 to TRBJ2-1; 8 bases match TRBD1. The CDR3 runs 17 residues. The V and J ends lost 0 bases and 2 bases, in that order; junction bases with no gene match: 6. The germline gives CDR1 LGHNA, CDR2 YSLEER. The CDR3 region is CASSQDWGTGTYNEQFF. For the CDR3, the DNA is TGCGCCAGCAGCCAAGATTGGGGGACAGGAACCTACAATGAGCAGTTCTTC.

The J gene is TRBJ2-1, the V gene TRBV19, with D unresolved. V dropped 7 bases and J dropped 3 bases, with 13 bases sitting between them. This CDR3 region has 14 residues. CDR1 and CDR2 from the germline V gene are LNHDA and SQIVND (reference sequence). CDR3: CASMAREFYNEQFF. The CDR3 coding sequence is TGTGCCAGTATGGCCCGAGAATTCTACAATGAGCAGTTCTTC.

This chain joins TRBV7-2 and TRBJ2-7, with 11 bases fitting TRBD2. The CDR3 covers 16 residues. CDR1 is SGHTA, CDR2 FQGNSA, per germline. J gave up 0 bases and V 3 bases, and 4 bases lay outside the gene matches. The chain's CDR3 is CASSFRLAGSSYEQYF. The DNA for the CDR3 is TGTGCCAGCAGCTTCAGACTAGCGGGGAGCTCCTACGAGCAGTACTTC.

For the CDR3, the DNA is TGCGCCAGCAGCCAAGATGGTAGCGGGCCTGGCAATGAGCAGTTCTTC. Its protein is CASSQDGSGPGNEQFF. The chain uses TRBV4-3 and TRBJ2-1; 7 bases fit TRBD2. With V trimmed by 0 bases and J by 6 bases, 8 bases remained unmatched. CDR3 length equals 16 residues. Germline V gene sequence: CDR1 LGHNA, CDR2 YSLEER.

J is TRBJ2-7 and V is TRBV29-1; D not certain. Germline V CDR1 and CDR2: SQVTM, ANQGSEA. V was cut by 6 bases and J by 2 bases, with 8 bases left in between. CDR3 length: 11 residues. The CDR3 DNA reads TGCAGCGTGCATTGGCCCTACGAGCAGTACTTC. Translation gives CSVHWPYEQYF.

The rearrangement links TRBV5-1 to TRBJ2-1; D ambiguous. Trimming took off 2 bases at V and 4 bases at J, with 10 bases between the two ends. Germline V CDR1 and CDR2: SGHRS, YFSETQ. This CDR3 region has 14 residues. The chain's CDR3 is CASSFVKAYNEQFF. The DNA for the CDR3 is TGCGCCAGCAGCTTCGTTAAGGCGTACAATGAGCAGTTCTTC. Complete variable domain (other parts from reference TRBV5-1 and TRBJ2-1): KAGVTQTPRYLIKTRGQQVTLSCSPISGHRSVSWYQQTPGQGLQFLFEYFSETQRNKGNFPGRFSGRQFSNSRSEMNVSTLELGDSALYLCASSFVKAYNEQFFGPGTRLTVL.

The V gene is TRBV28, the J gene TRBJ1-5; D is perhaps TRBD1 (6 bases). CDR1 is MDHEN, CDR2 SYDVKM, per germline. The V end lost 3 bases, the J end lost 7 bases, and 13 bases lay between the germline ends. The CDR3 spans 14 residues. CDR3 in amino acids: CASSLIQGWQPQHF. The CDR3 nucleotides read TGTGCCAGCAGTTTGATACAGGGCTGGCAGCCCCAGCATTTT.

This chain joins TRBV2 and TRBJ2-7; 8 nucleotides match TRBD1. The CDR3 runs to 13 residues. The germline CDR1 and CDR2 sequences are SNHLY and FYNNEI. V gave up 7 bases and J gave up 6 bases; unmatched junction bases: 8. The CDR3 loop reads CASMHLTGVEQYF. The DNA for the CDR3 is TGTGCCAGCATGCATTTGACAGGGGTCGAGCAGTACTTC. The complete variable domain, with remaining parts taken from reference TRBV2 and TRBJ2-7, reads EPEVTQTPSHQVTQMGQEVILRCVPISNHLYFYWYRQILGQKVEFLVSFYNNEISEKSEIFDDQFSVERPDGSNFTLKIRSTKLEDSAMYFCASMHLTGVEQYFGPGTRLTVT.

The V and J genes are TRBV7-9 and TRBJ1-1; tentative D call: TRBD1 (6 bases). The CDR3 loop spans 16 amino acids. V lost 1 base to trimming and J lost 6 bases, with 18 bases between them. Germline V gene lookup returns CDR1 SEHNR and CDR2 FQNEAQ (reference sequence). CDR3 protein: CASSLGGPYQGAEAFF. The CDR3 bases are TGTGCCAGCAGCTTAGGGGGGCCCTACCAAGGGGCTGAAGCTTTCTTT. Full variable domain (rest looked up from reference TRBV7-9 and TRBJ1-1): DTGVSQNPRHKITKRGQNVTFRCDPISEHNRLYWYRQTLGQGPEFLTYFQNEAQLEKSRLLSDRFSAERPKGSFSTLEIQRTEQGDSAMYLCASSLGGPYQGAEAFFGQGTRLTVV.

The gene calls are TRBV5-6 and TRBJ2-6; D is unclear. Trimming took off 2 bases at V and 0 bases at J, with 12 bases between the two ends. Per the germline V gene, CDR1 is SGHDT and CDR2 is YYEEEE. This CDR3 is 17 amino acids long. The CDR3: CASSLLEAASGANVLTF. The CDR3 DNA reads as TGTGCCAGCAGCTTACTCGAGGCAGCCTCTGGGGCCAACGTCCTGACTTTC.

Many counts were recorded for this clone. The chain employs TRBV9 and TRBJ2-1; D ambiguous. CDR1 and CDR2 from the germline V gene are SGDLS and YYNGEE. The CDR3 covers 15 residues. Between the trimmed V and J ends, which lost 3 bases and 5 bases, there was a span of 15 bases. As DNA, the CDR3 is TGTGCCAGCAGCGCCTGGGAAGAGTACCACAATGAGCAGTTCTTC. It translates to CASSAWEEYHNEQFF.

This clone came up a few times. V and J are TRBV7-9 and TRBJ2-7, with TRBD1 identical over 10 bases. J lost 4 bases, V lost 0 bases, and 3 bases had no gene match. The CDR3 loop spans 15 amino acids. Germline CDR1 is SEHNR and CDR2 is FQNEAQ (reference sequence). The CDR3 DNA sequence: TGTGCCAGCAGCTTAGCTGGACAGGGGGGATACGAGCAGTACTTC. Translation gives CASSLAGQGGYEQYF.

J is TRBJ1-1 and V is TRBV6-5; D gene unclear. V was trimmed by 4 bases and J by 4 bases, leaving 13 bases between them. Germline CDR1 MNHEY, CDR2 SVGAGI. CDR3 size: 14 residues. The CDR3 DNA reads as TGTGCCAGCAGTTCAAATATTCTTCCCACTGAAGCTTTCTTT. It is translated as CASSSNILPTEAFF.

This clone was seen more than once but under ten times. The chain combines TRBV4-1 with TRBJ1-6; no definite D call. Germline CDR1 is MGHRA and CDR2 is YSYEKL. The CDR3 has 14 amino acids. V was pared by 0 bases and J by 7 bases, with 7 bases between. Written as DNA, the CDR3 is TGCGCCAGCAGCCAAGATCTGAGGAATTCACCCCTCCACTTT. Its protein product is CASSQDLRNSPLHF.

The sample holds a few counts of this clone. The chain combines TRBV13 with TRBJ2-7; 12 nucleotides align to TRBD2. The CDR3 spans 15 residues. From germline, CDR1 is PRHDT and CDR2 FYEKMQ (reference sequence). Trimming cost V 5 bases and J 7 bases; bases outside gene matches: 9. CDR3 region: CASSVTSGGPREQYF. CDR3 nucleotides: TGTGCCAGCAGCGTTACTAGCGGGGGGCCGCGGGAGCAGTACTTC.

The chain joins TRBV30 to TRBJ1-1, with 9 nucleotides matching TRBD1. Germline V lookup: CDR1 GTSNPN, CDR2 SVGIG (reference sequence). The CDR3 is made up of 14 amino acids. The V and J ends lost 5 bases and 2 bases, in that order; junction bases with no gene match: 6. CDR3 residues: CAWATGGSNTEAFF. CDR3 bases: TGTGCCTGGGCCACAGGGGGCTCAAACACTGAAGCTTTCTTT.

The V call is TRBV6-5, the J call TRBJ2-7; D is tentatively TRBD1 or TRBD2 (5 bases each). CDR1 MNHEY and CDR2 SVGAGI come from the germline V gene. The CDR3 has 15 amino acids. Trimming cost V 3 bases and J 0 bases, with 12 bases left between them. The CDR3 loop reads CASSYGTRGSYEQYF. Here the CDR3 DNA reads TGTGCCAGCAGTTATGGGACCCGAGGCTCCTACGAGCAGTACTTC.

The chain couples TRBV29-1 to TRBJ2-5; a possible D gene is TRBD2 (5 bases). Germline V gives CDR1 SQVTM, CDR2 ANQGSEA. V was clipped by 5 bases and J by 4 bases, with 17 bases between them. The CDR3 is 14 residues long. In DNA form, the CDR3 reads TGCAGCGTTACCCCTGTCCGGGATCTAGAGACCCAGTACTTC. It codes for CSVTPVRDLETQYF.